The TCR beta chain under discussion was sequenced for a study of T cell clusters in autoimmune cytopenias. General study points: Active autoimmune hepatitis patients had approximately 3-fold fewer exclusive TRB clusters than healthy donors. Physiological T cell clusters of healthy donors were apparently absent in primary autoimmune cytopenia patients.

TRB was amplified from roughly 0.25 ug of peripheral blood genomic DNA per sample. TRB rearrangements were amplified by touch-down multiplex PCR with mixed TRB-A/B primers. TCRdb re-called the multiplex PCR reads and gives one entry per CDR3 protein, without DNA. The sample includes about 3,200 distinct CDR3 sequences. Measured by frequency, this clonotype is medium-sized. Its antigen is not identified. This CDR3 region has 15 residues. Germline lookup yields CDR1 MNHEY and CDR2 SVGEGT. The chain employs TRBV6-2 or TRBV6-3 and TRBJ1-5; TCRdb proposes TRBD1, but this gene call is untestable without DNA. Sequencing used peripheral blood. The sequence was obtained from a human donor with an autoimmune cytopenia or autoimmune hepatitis (not recorded which). CDR3 loop: CASSYLGTANQPQHF.